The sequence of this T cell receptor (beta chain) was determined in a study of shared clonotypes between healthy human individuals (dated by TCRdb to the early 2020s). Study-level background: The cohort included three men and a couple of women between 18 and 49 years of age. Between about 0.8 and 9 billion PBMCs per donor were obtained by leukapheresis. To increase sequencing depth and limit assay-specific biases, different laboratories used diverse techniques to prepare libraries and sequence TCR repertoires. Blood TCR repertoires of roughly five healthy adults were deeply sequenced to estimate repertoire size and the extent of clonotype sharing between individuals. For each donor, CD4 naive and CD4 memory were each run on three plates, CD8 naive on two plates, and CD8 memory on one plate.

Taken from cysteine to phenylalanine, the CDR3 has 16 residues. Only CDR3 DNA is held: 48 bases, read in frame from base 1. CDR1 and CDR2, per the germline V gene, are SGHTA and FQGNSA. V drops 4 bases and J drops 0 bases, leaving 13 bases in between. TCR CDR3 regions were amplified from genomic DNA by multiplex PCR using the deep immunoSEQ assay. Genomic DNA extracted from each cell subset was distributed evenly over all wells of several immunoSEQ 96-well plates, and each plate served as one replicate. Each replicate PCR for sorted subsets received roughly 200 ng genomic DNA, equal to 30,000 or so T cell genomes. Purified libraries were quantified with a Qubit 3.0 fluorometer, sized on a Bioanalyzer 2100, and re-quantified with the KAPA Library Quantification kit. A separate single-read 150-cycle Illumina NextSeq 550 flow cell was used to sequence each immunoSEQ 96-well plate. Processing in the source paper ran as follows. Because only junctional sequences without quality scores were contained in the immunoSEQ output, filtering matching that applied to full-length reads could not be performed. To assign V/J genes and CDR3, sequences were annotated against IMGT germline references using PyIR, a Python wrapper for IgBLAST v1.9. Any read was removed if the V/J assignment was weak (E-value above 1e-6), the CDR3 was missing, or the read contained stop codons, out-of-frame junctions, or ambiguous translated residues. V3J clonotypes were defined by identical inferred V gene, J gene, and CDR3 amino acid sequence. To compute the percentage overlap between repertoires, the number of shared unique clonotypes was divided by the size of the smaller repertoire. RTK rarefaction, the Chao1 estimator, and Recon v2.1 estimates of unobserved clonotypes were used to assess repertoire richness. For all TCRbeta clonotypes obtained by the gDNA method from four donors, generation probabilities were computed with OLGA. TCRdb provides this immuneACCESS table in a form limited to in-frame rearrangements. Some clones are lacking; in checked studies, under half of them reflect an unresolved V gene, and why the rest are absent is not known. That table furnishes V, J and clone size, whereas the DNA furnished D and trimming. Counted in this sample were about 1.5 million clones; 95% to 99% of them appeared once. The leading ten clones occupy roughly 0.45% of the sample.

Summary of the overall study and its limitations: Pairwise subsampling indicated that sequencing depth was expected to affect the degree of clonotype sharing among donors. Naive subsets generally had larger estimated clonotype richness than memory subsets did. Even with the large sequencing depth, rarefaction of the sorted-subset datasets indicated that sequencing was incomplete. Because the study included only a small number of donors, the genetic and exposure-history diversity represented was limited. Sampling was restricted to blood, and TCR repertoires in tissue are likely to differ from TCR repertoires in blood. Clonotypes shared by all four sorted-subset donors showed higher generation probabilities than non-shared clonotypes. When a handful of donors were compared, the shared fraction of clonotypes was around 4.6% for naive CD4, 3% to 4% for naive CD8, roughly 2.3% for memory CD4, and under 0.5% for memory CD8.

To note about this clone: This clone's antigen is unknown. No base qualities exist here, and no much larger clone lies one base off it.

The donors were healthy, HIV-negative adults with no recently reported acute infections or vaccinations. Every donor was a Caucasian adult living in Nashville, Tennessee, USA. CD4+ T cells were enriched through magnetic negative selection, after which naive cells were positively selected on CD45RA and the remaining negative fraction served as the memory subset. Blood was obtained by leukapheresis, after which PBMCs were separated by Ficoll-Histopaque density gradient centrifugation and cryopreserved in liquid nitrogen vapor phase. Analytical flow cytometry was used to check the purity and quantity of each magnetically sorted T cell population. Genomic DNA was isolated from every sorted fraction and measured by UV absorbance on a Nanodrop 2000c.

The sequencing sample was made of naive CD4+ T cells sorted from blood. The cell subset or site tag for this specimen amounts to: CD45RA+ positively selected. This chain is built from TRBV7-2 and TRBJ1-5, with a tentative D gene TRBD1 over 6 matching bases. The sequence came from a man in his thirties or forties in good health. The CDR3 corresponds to CASSYSGTISNQPQHF. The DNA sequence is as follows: TGTGCCAGCAGCTACTCCGGGACAATTAGCAATCAGCCCCAGCATTTT.